This TCR beta chain was recorded in a study of OX40 agonist ivuxolimab in advanced cancers. Study-wide points: With doses of 0.1 to 3.0 mg/kg, CD4+ and CD8+ blood T cells had undergone clonal expansion by week 6. Certain nonresponders likewise exhibited a low normalized T-cell clonal expansion. Patients who responded partially at 0.1-3.0 mg/kg showed clonal expansion ranking among the lowest.

Assay: immunoSEQ multiplex PCR; the TCRdb copy retains only in-frame clones and omits some. The sample consists of 74,000 or so clones, more than 75% of them appearing once. Collection of blood occurred at baseline, at cycle 4 day 1, and at cycle 7 day 1. Points on this clone: What it binds is unknown.

This specimen was CD4+ or CD8+ T cells sorted from blood, taken in a trial of the OX40 agonist ivuxolimab. This clonotype originated in an adult with an advanced solid tumor such as melanoma, head and neck, liver or kidney cancer.

The CDR3 sequence: CASSYSAGGPGELFF. The CDR3 DNA reads as TGTGCCAGCAGTTACTCGGCAGGCGGCCCCGGGGAGCTGTTTTTT. V is TRBV6-5 and J is TRBJ2-2; D not certain. The CDR3 extends over 15 amino acids. Per the germline V gene, CDR1 is MNHEY and CDR2 is SVGAGI. Deletions cut 0 bases from V and 6 bases from J, with 11 bases between.